This TCR beta chain is drawn from a study of human T cells and chemical hapten exposure (dated by TCRdb to the early 2020s). Looking at the study overall: For sensitization, 2% DPC in acetone was applied to a roughly 2 cm by roughly 2 cm area of upper inner arm skin. Patients additionally received weekly therapeutic DPC doses to the scalp throughout the roughly 25-week study period. Patch testing was performed on the upper back with Finn chambers containing 0.01% DPC, and the patch tests were scored after 6 days according to International Contact Dermatitis Research Group standards. Alopecia areata with under or over 50% scalp involvement, alopecia totalis and alopecia universalis were represented in the patient cohort, which was mostly female. The libraries were sequenced as a pool, and the TCR yield per sample differed mostly because of small variations in library volumes within the pool. The study tracked peripheral blood TCR repertoire changes in vivo during primary and secondary sensitization to the hapten diphenylcyclopropenone (DPC) in alopecia patients. Blood samples were taken from patients before sensitization (week 0) and then at 2, 6 and about 24 weeks after DPC sensitization. Some 29 alopecia patients provided blood for TCR sequencing at one to four time points (pre-sensitization, 2, 6 and 24 weeks).

The table lists this clonotype with many counts. Its specific antigen is unknown. No much larger clonotype is one base removed from it; base qualities were not supplied. The V end loses 2 bases and the J end loses 2 bases, and a stretch of 23 bases separates them. Spanning cysteine to phenylalanine, the CDR3 consists of 19 amino acids. Only the CDR3 part of the read is kept: 57 bases, read in frame from the first base. Sequences LNHNV (CDR1) and YYDKDF (CDR2) are obtained from the germline V gene (reference sequence). The time point label corresponds to: patch test 1, 2 weeks after DPC sensitization. This specimen's treatment or condition label, interpreted: therapeutic diphenylcyclopropenone sensitization with weekly scalp DPC. At every patch-test visit, the blood draw took place before the patch test was put on. Patients were considered eligible if aged 18 to 70, diagnosed with alopecia and deemed suitable for DPC therapy, and patients were excluded if pregnant. Unfractionated whole blood was collected in Tempus Blood RNA tubes, and total RNA was extracted from that blood.

Overall results and qualifications from the work: No change with DPC sensitization was found in the number of TCRs above 1 in 1000 frequency, and no evidence of global repertoire structure alterations was found. Alopecia, a presumed autoimmune disease, was present in all patients, so the immune response of the patients might differ from that of healthy individuals. Repeated subsampling changed both the strength of the expansion versus patch-test correlation and the threshold at which that correlation became significant. Compared with pre-sensitization or healthy control sets, expanded TCRs formed significantly more large CDR3 similarity clusters, which is consistent with antigen-driven responses. The number of PT1 expanded TCRs positively correlated with patch test score, significant at thresholds 8, 16 and 32 but not 4.

Libraries were made using RACE. TCRdb shows the sequencer as NextSeq 500. Library preparation attached unique molecular identifiers to individual cDNA molecules for quantitative, reproducible TCR counting. For every blood RNA sample, sequencing covered both the TCR alpha and TCR beta chains. Per the source publication's procedure: Samples had a median of 95,638 TCRs, with a range from 23,224 to 690,600. The Decombinator software suite was used to annotate the V, J and CDR3 of the TCR reads. Every sample was subsampled to the same number of TCRs (28,000) for the PS versus PT1 abundance plots. Expanded TCRs were defined as absent before sensitization and observed at least eight times at the 2-week time point. TCRdb ran its own pipeline on the public reads, namely fastp trimming at Q25 and MiXCR clone calling, and kept in-frame beta chains. Merged by CDR3 protein, the rows form single entries marked with the most common genes and DNA. Here the V and J calls rest on TCRdb's processing, not on the authors' analysis. This sample gives some 380,000 distinct CDR3 sequences in total; more than 4.5% of them show up just once. The top ten clonotypes cover 2% to 2.5% of the sample.

Here the sequenced sample was whole blood, taken in connection with sensitization to the hapten diphenylcyclopropenone (DPC). This receptor was taken from a woman aged 50 to 65 with alopecia areata. Some clones in this sample may be carry-over from other donors' samples. The V and J segments used are TRBV15 and TRBJ2-3; the D gene is perhaps TRBD1, from 6 matching bases. The CDR3: CATSRSIIQGTSDTDTQYF. Read as DNA, the sequence is TGTGCCACCAGCAGATCGATTATCCAGGGGACGAGCGACACAGATACGCAGTATTTT.